This T cell receptor (beta chain) appears in the sequencing data of a study of T cells in Graves' hyperthyroidism and ophthalmopathy. Overall study context: Peripheral blood was collected at initial diagnosis, before any treatment.

Graves' hyperthyroidism showing no ophthalmopathy progression within 18 months was considered stable. Diagnosis relied on clinical symptoms, serum thyroxine and TRAb, thyroid ultrasound and orbital computed tomography. PBMCs were obtained from 7.5 to 10 ml fresh peripheral blood. The CDR3 regions of TCR beta were amplified from RNA transcripts. First-round RT-PCR of the TCR CDR3 relied on the HTBI primer set. TCRdb re-called the multiplex PCR reads with MiXCR, one entry per CDR3 protein. The sample has roughly 700,000 distinct CDR3 sequences, 35% seen once. Germline values: CDR1 LNHDA, CDR2 SQIVND (reference sequence). CDR3 length equals 17 residues. Trimming stripped 8 bases from V and 5 bases from J, with 27 bases between. This clonotype was counted between two and nine times.

The clonotype was recovered from a middle-aged woman with Graves' hyperthyroidism. V gene TRBV19 combines with J gene TRBJ2-5, with D hard to call. The sample comprised blood. The CDR3 region is CASSTWVDADNGETQYF. Here the CDR3 DNA reads TGTGCCAGTTCCACGTGGGTGGACGCCGATAATGGGGAGACCCAGTACTTC. Full variable domain (missing parts from reference TRBV19 and TRBJ2-5): DGGITQSPKYLFRKEGQNVTLSCEQNLNHDAMYWYRQDPGQGLRLIYYSQIVNDFQKGDIAEGYSVSREKKESFPLTVTSAQKNPTAFYLCASSTWVDADNGETQYFGPGTRLLVL.